The 13 T cell receptor beta chains below were found in one sample sequenced in a study of response to subunit inactivated influenza vaccine (dated by TCRdb to 2017 to 2018). The protocol used for the library was RT-PCR. Instrument used: Illumina HiSeq 2500. TCRdb itself trimmed the public reads at Q25 with fastp, ran MiXCR and retained productive beta chains. Entries that share a CDR3 protein sequence are merged under the most common genes and DNA. Present in this sample are 700,000 to 900,000 distinct CDR3 sequences, over 20% of which were seen just once. Roughly 10% of the sample lies in the top ten. The sequences come from PBMCs from blood, collected about 5 days after vaccination. The receptors stem from a middle-aged man who received an inactivated influenza vaccine. Donor details come from another sample of the same person, matched by shared clones.

In this sample, this clonotype turned up a few times. The CDR3 loop is CASSGGQGRETQYF. The CDR3 region has the DNA TGTGCCAGCAGCGGGGGACAGGGGAGGGAGACCCAGTACTTC. The chain couples TRBV5-5 to TRBJ2-5; 10 positions match TRBD1. There are 14 residues in the CDR3. Germline CDR1 SGHKS, CDR2 YYEKEE (reference sequence). With 4 bases clipped from V and 5 bases from J, the junction kept 5 bases outside the gene matches.

This clonotype was detected a few times. The chain couples TRBV20-1 to TRBJ2-3; 11 nucleotides line up with TRBD2. Germline V gene sequence: CDR1 DFQATT, CDR2 SNEGSKA (reference sequence). The V and J ends lost 6 bases and 3 bases, in that order; junction bases with no gene match: 11. The CDR3 spans 16 residues. DNA for the CDR3: TGCAGTGCGGGACTAGCGGACATCTTGAGGACAGATACGCAGTATTTT. This translates into CSAGLADILRTDTQYF.

V and J are TRBV18 and TRBJ2-1, with D possibly matching TRBD2 (6 bases). The CDR3 extends over 16 amino acids. The germline gives CDR1 KGHSH, CDR2 LQKENI. V was pared by 3 bases and J by 7 bases, with 19 bases between. The CDR3 DNA follows: TGTGCCAGCTCACCTCTGCGGGGTAGGGGTCAAAATGAGCAGTTCTTC. Its translation: CASSPLRGRGQNEQFF. The full variable domain, in which reference TRBV18 and TRBJ2-1 provide the parts outside the CDR3, is NAGVMQNPRHLVRRRGQEARLRCSPMKGHSHVYWYRQLPEEGLKFMVYLQKENIIDESGMPKERFSAEFPKEGPSILRIQQVVRGDSAAYFCASSPLRGRGQNEQFFGPGTRLTVL.

V gene TRBV12-3 or TRBV12-4 combines with J gene TRBJ2-1; 14 positions match TRBD2. The V and J ends lost 3 bases and 10 bases, in that order; junction bases with no gene match: 17. The length of the CDR3 is 19 residues. The CDR3 DNA reads as TGTGCCAGCAGTTTCACAAGACTAGCGGGGGGGCCCCTTCCAGGGGAGCAGTTCTTC. Encoded protein: CASSFTRLAGGPLPGEQFF.

This clonotype has only a few counts. This rearrangement joins TRBV12-3 or TRBV12-4 to TRBJ1-4; no reliable D call. The CDR3 extends over 13 amino acids. V gave up 1 base and J gave up 8 bases, with 8 bases separating them. The CDR3 nucleotides read TGTGCCAGCAGTTTAGGGGCGCTGGAAAAACTGTTTTTT. This translates into CASSLGALEKLFF.

CDR3 protein: CAISEGTGSNEQFF. CDR3 DNA sequence: TGTGCCATCAGTGAGGGGACAGGGTCCAATGAGCAGTTCTTC. The chain recombines TRBV10-3 with TRBJ2-1, with 9 bases matching TRBD1. Germline V CDR1 and CDR2: ENHRY, SYGVKD. The CDR3 length is 14 residues. Trimming at V came to 2 bases and at J to 6 bases, leaving 2 bases not matched to a gene.

This clonotype has a handful of counts. J is TRBJ2-2 and V is TRBV24-1; the D call may be TRBD1 or TRBD2 (5 bases each). This CDR3 spans 15 amino acids. Germline-derived CDR1 and CDR2 are KGHDR and SFDVKD. The V end lost 4 bases, the J end lost 5 bases, and 13 bases lay between the germline ends. CDR3: CATSEAGTGTGELFF. The CDR3 nucleotides read TGTGCCACCAGTGAAGCCGGGACCGGGACCGGGGAGCTGTTTTTT.

The gene calls are TRBV5-1 and TRBJ2-4, with D perhaps being TRBD1 or TRBD2 (5 bases each). The CDR3 is 17 residues long. Germline V gives CDR1 SGHRS, CDR2 YFSETQ. Trimming left V 4 bases short and J 0 bases short, with 17 bases between. The CDR3 DNA reads TGCGCCAGCAGCGCGCCGGTGGGGGATCTAGCCAAAAACATTCAGTACTTC. This translates into CASSAPVGDLAKNIQYF.

This sequence joins TRBV7-9 and TRBJ2-1; 8 nucleotides match TRBD1. Losses at the gene ends were 6 bases for V and 7 bases for J; bases not matched to a gene: 8. Germline V gene data show CDR1 as SEHNR and CDR2 as FQNEAQ (reference sequence). The CDR3 is 14 residues long. CDR3 nucleotide sequence: TGTGCCAGCAGGAATGACAGGGGACGTAATGAGCAGTTCTTC. Translating gives CASRNDRGRNEQFF.

The chain employs TRBV7-2 and TRBJ2-7; 8 positions agree with TRBD2. CDR1 and CDR2 (germline): SGHTA, FQGNSA. J lost 2 bases, V lost 2 bases, and 8 bases had no gene match. This CDR3 comprises 16 residues. CDR3 coding DNA: TGTGCCAGCAGCTTAATTCGGAGCGGGGGAACCTACGAGCAGTACTTC. Residues: CASSLIRSGGTYEQYF.

The V gene is TRBV11-2, the J gene TRBJ2-5; 12 nucleotides agree with TRBD2. Germline trimming cut 1 base from V and 2 bases from J; bases unmatched to any gene: 14. There are 20 residues in the CDR3. CDR1 and CDR2 (germline): SGHAT, FQNNGV. The CDR3 sequence is CASSLVQTSGGLTTQETQYF. The CDR3, as DNA: TGTGCCAGCAGCTTAGTTCAGACTAGCGGGGGCCTCACAACACAAGAGACCCAGTACTTC.

This clonotype has just a few counts. This chain joins TRBV12-3 or TRBV12-4 and TRBJ2-5, with 7 bases lining up with TRBD1. J gave up 1 base and V 6 bases, and 8 bases lay outside the gene matches. CDR3 length: 15 residues. DNA for the CDR3: TGTGCCAGCAGGAAATTGGGACAGAGCCAAGAGACCCAGTACTTC. Protein: CASRKLGQSQETQYF.

This clonotype was counted only a few times. The chain uses TRBV7-9 and TRBJ2-7, with 7 positions matching TRBD1. Unmatched junction bases numbered 11, after V lost 4 bases and J lost 2 bases. The germline gives CDR1 SEHNR, CDR2 FQNEAQ (reference sequence). The CDR3 runs to 16 residues. The CDR3 sequence: CASSYLQGIHPYEQYF. DNA for the CDR3: TGTGCCAGCAGCTACTTACAGGGGATTCACCCCTACGAGCAGTACTTC.